Listed here are 12 T cell receptor beta chains from one sample, sequenced in a study of CD8+ T cells in alopecia areata. Reverse transcribed after extraction, RNA yielded cDNA as the sequencing template. Sequenced by immunoSEQ multiplex PCR; TCRdb stores in-frame clones only, minus some. The sample has 140,000 or so clones, more than 55% seen once. Source material: CD8+ T cells sorted from blood. The receptors shown here come from a human donor in good health.

The CDR3 DNA sequence: TGTGCCAGCAGCCAATTGAGCTCGAGGACAGGGTATTACGAGCAGTACTTC. Translation gives CASSQLSSRTGYYEQYF. The V call is TRBV14, the J call TRBJ2-7; TRBD1 aligns across 8 bases. Germline values: CDR1 SGHDN, CDR2 FVKESK. V lost 2 bases and J lost 4; bases outside the gene matches: 13. The CDR3 sequence is 17 residues long. The whole variable domain, filled in from reference TRBV14 and TRBJ2-7, reads EAGVTQFPSHSVIEKGQTVTLRCDPISGHDNLYWYRRVMGKEIKFLLHFVKESKQDESGMPNNRFLAERTGGTYSTLKVQPAELEDSGVYFCASSQLSSRTGYYEQYFGPGTRLTVT.

The chain carries TRBV4-1 and TRBJ1-2; D is unclear. Per the germline V gene, CDR1 is MGHRA and CDR2 is YSYEKL. Trimming removed 7 bases at V and 4 bases at J, with 13 bases between. The CDR3 runs to 13 residues. The CDR3 spells CASIDTKIYGYTF. Written as DNA, the CDR3 is TGCGCCAGCATAGACACGAAAATCTATGGCTACACCTTC.

This clone was counted a few times. V and J are TRBV10-1 and TRBJ1-4, with D possibly TRBD1 on 5 matching bases. CDR1 and CDR2 from the germline V gene are WNHNN and SYGVQD (reference sequence). V was cut by 5 bases and J by 8 bases, with 12 bases left in between. CDR3 length: 13 amino acids. CDR3 residues: CASSPGPGEKLFF. In nucleotides, the CDR3 is TGCGCCAGCAGTCCGGGGCCTGGGGAAAAACTGTTTTTT.

V is TRBV11-2 and J is TRBJ2-7, with D unresolved. Between the trimmed V and J ends, which lost 1 base and 6 bases, there was a span of 13 bases. This CDR3 spans 14 amino acids. Germline CDR1 and CDR2: SGHAT and FQNNGV. Written as DNA, the CDR3 is TGTGCCAGCAGCTTAGTGGACCCCCTCGGCGAGCAGTACTTC. This encodes CASSLVDPLGEQYF.

A word on this clone: Distinct nucleotide sequences in the sample also encode this CDR3. The DNA for the CDR3 is TGTGCCAGCAGCCTATCCGGGAATGAGCAGTTCTTC. The encoded protein is CASSLSGNEQFF. The genes are TRBV7-9 and TRBJ2-1, with D hard to call. Trimming took 5 bases from V and 7 from J, leaving 9 bases between them. Germline V gene sequence: CDR1 SEHNR, CDR2 FQNEAQ (reference sequence). The CDR3 runs to 12 residues.

V gene TRBV5-1 combines with J gene TRBJ2-7, with D perhaps TRBD2 (6 bases). CDR3 size: 13 residues. Trimming cost V 1 base and J 7 bases, with 12 bases left between them. CDR1 is SGHRS and CDR2 is YFSETQ in the germline V gene. This CDR3 reads CASSLWTAGEQYF. The CDR3 DNA sequence: TGCGCCAGCAGCTTGTGGACGGCGGGAGAGCAGTACTTC. The full variable domain, with the rest looked up from reference TRBV5-1 and TRBJ2-7, is KAGVTQTPRYLIKTRGQQVTLSCSPISGHRSVSWYQQTPGQGLQFLFEYFSETQRNKGNFPGRFSGRQFSNSRSEMNVSTLELGDSALYLCASSLWTAGEQYFGPGTRLTVT.

Ten or more counts support this clone. Other DNA sequences in the same sample also yield this CDR3. The rearrangement joins TRBV28 to TRBJ2-1, with TRBD1 matching 8 bases. The CDR3 totals 15 residues. The V segment lost 5 bases and the J segment 2 bases; nucleotides outside the gene matches: 5. Germline CDR1 is MDHEN and CDR2 is SYDVKM. The CDR3: CASSPGTGAYNEQFF. CDR3 nucleotides: TGTGCCAGCAGTCCCGGGACAGGTGCCTACAATGAGCAGTTCTTC.

The table lists this clone with a few counts. The chain links TRBV23-1 to TRBJ2-1; D is unclear. TRBV23-1 is an open reading frame whose function is uncertain. The CDR3 is 14 amino acids. Trimming pared 0 bases from V and 4 bases from J, leaving 7 bases between. The CDR3, as DNA: TGCGCCAGCAGTCAATCCTTACAGTACAATGAGCAGTTCTTC. Amino acid sequence: CASSQSLQYNEQFF.

The rearrangement links TRBV11-2 to TRBJ2-5, with D tentatively TRBD1 or TRBD2 (6 bases each). Trimming removed 5 bases at V and 3 bases at J, with 10 bases between. The germline V gene has CDR1 SGHAT and CDR2 FQNNGV. The CDR3 is 13 amino acids. The CDR3 region has the DNA TGTGCCAGCAGCCCGGGGGCAGAAGAGACCCAGTACTTC. Amino acid sequence: CASSPGAEETQYF.

This chain connects TRBV25-1 to TRBJ2-1, with TRBD2 as a possible D gene (5 bases). V was pared by 7 bases and J by 1 base, with 11 bases between. The CDR3 has 14 residues. Germline CDR1 and CDR2: MGHDK and SYGVNS. CDR3 DNA: TGTGCCAGCACCCCCGGGAATTCCTACAATGAGCAGTTCTTC. This translates into CASTPGNSYNEQFF.

Points on this clone: This sample includes further DNA sequences coding for the same CDR3. The chain links TRBV27 to TRBJ1-5; D uncertain. Germline V gene lookup returns CDR1 MNHEY and CDR2 SMNVEV (reference sequence). The CDR3 consists of 13 residues. V shed 3 bases and J shed 6 bases, with 9 bases lying between them. The CDR3 spells CASSFEGFQPQHF. The DNA of the CDR3 is TGTGCCAGCAGTTTCGAGGGATTTCAGCCCCAGCATTTT.

This chain uses TRBV15 with TRBJ2-5, with D tentatively TRBD1 (6 bases). Between the trimmed V and J ends, which lost 0 bases and 5 bases, there was a span of 10 bases. The germline V gene encodes CDR1 LNHNV and CDR2 YYDKDF (reference sequence). This CDR3 spans 14 amino acids. The CDR3 protein is CATSRDGTGETQYF. Written as DNA, the CDR3 is TGTGCCACCAGCAGAGATGGTACAGGGGAGACCCAGTACTTC.